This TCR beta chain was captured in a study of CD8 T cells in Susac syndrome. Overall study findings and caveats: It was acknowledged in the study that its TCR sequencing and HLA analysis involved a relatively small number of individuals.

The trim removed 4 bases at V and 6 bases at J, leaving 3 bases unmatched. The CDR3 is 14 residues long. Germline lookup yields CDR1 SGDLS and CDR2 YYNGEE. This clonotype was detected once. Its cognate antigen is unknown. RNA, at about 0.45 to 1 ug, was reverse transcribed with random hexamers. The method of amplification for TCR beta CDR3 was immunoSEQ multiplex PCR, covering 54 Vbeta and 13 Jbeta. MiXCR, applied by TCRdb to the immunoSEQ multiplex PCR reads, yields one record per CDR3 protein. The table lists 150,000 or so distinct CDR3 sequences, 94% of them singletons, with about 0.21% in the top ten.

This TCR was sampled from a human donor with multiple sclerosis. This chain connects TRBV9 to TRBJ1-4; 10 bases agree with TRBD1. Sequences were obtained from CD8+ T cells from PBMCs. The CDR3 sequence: CASSPTGGDEKLFF. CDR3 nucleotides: TGTGCCAGCAGCCCGACAGGGGGCGATGAAAAACTGTTTTTT.